These 21 T cell receptor beta chains originate from one sample sequenced in a study of T cells in Graves' hyperthyroidism and ophthalmopathy. TCR beta CDR3 regions were amplified from RNA. The TCR CDR3 first-round RT-PCR relied on the HTBI primer set. TCRdb called the multiplex PCR reads again in MiXCR, with one record for every CDR3 protein. Seen here are 150,000 or so distinct CDR3 sequences, approximately 9% observed once, and the top ten hold approximately 20%. Sequences were obtained from blood. Receptors were obtained from a woman in her late teens or twenties with Graves' hyperthyroidism that later progressed to Graves' ophthalmopathy.

The sample holds many counts of this clonotype. The CDR3 DNA sequence: TGTGCCAGCAGCCAGCAGTGGGGCTCCTACAATGAGCAGTTCTTC. It yields the protein CASSQQWGSYNEQFF. The chain couples TRBV7-2 to TRBJ2-1; D unresolved. Germline V gives CDR1 SGHTA, CDR2 FQGNSA. The CDR3 extends over 15 amino acids. The V gene lost 5 bases and the J gene lost 0 bases, with 11 bases spanning the gap.

This clonotype was seen repeatedly, ten times or more. V is TRBV10-1 and J is TRBJ2-1; 12 nucleotides align to TRBD2. The CDR3 consists of 15 residues. Germline-derived CDR1 and CDR2 are WNHNN and SYGVQD (reference sequence). J lost 6 bases, V lost 0 bases, and 0 bases had no gene match. The CDR3, as DNA: TGCGCCAGCAGTGAGTCGACTAGCGGGGGCAATGAGCAGTTCTTC. Translated, it gives CASSESTSGGNEQFF.

The chain is built from TRBV11-3 and TRBJ2-7; 12 nucleotides match TRBD2. CDR1 SGHNT and CDR2 YENEEA come from the germline V gene. The CDR3 contains 16 residues. Losses at the gene ends were 2 bases for V and 5 bases for J; bases not matched to a gene: 7. The DNA for the CDR3 is TGTGCCAGCAGCTTAAGGCTAGCGGGAGGGTCCCACGAGCAGTACTTC. Its translation is CASSLRLAGGSHEQYF.

This clonotype was counted many times. The J gene is TRBJ2-5, the V gene TRBV15; no clear D. The CDR3 runs 14 residues. V was shortened by 2 bases and J by 0 bases, with 7 bases between the two germline ends. Germline assignment: CDR1 LNHNV and CDR2 YYDKDF (reference sequence). The CDR3 DNA reads as TGTGCCACCAGCAGACCAAAATACCAAGAGACCCAGTACTTC. This encodes CATSRPKYQETQYF.

In its sample, this clonotype was seen many times. The chain carries TRBV5-1 and TRBJ2-1, with 9 bases fitting TRBD1. CDR3 length: 15 residues. J gave up 6 bases and V 2 bases, and 6 bases lay outside the gene matches. CDR1 is SGHRS and CDR2 is YFSETQ in the germline V gene. CDR3 coding DNA: TGCGCCAGCAGCTTTGGGGACAGGGCTACCAATGAGCAGTTCTTC. This encodes CASSFGDRATNEQFF.

This clonotype has a count of ten or more. This chain uses TRBV20-1 with TRBJ2-3, with no clear D. The V end was cut by 3 bases, the J end by 7 bases, with 17 bases between. From germline, CDR1 is DFQATT and CDR2 SNEGSKA (reference sequence). CDR3 size: 14 residues. In DNA form, the CDR3 reads TGCAGTGCTAGGGAACAAGGAGAGATCCATACGCAGTATTTT. Its protein product is CSAREQGEIHTQYF.

This clonotype appeared many times. This chain connects TRBV27 to TRBJ2-1; D not resolved. This CDR3 is 13 amino acids long. Germline assignment: CDR1 MNHEY and CDR2 SMNVEV (reference sequence). The ends were cut back, 0 bases at V and 4 bases at J, with 4 bases in the middle. The CDR3 nucleotides are TGTGCCAGCAGTTTATCTTGGTACAATGAGCAGTTCTTC. Translating it yields CASSLSWYNEQFF.

The chain employs TRBV4-2 and TRBJ2-3; tentative D call: TRBD1 (6 bases). Trimming took 4 bases from V and 0 from J, leaving 8 bases between them. From germline, CDR1 is LGHNA and CDR2 YNFKEQ. The CDR3 has 14 residues. CDR3 amino acids: CASSPTGSTDTQYF. In DNA, the CDR3 is TGTGCCAGCAGCCCCACAGGGAGCACAGATACGCAGTATTTT.

At least ten counts were recorded for this clonotype. V is TRBV7-2 and J is TRBJ2-1; D not certain. CDR1 and CDR2 (germline): SGHTA, FQGNSA. The ends were cut back, 5 bases at V and 7 bases at J, with 15 bases in the middle. There are 14 residues in the CDR3. Here the CDR3 reads CASSTLREKNEQFF. CDR3 sequence (DNA): TGTGCCAGCAGCACCTTGCGTGAGAAGAATGAGCAGTTCTTC. Variable domain in full (rest from reference TRBV7-2 and TRBJ2-1): GAGVSQSPSNKVTEKGKDVELRCDPISGHTALYWYRQSLGQGLEFLIYFQGNSAPDKSGLPSDRFSAERTGGSVSTLTIQRTQQEDSAVYLCASSTLREKNEQFFGPGTRLTVL.

Only a few counts were recorded for this clonotype. The rearrangement joins TRBV20-1 to TRBJ2-1; 12 bases fit TRBD2. CDR3 length: 21 residues. The germline V gene has CDR1 DFQATT and CDR2 SNEGSKA (reference sequence). V trimming: 5 bases; J trimming: 2 bases; junction bases outside the gene matches: 22. CDR3 in amino acids: CSASGTSGSPRASRTYNEQFF. DNA for the CDR3: TGCAGTGCTTCCGGGACTAGCGGGTCCCCACGGGCTTCAAGGACCTACAATGAGCAGTTCTTC.

This clonotype has ten or more counts. V gene TRBV24-1 combines with J gene TRBJ1-1; D gene ambiguous. This CDR3 region has 14 residues. Germline V gene sequence: CDR1 KGHDR, CDR2 SFDVKD. The ends were cut back, 0 bases at V and 4 bases at J, with 8 bases in the middle. For the CDR3, the DNA is TGTGCCACCAGTGATTTGTCCAGGCCCACTGAAGCTTTCTTT. Its protein product is CATSDLSRPTEAFF.

At least ten counts were recorded for this clonotype. The chain links TRBV11-2 to TRBJ1-3; 8 bases fit TRBD1. This CDR3 is 15 amino acids long. CDR1 is SGHAT and CDR2 is FQNNGV in the germline V gene. V was clipped by 1 base and J by 5 bases; unmatched bases: 4. The CDR3 coding sequence is TGTGCCAGCAGCTTAGGGACAGGGATGCGAAACACCATATATTTT. It codes for CASSLGTGMRNTIYF.

This clonotype has a count of ten or more. CDR3 DNA sequence: TGTGCCAGCAGTGAGGGGTTCTATGGCTACACCTTC. Its protein is CASSEGFYGYTF. The chain uses TRBV11-2 and TRBJ1-2; perhaps TRBD1 as D (5 bases). Deletions cut 6 bases from V and 4 bases from J, with 9 bases between. The CDR3 sequence is 12 residues long. Per germline, CDR1 SGHAT and CDR2 FQNNGV.

This clonotype was recorded many times. The V call is TRBV7-2, the J call TRBJ2-2, with TRBD2 matching 11 bases. Germline CDR1 reads SGHTA; CDR2 reads FQGNSA. V shed 4 bases, J shed 1 base, and the junction held 2 bases outside the gene matches. The CDR3 runs 16 residues. Here the CDR3 DNA reads TGTGCCAGCAGCTCCACTAGCGGGAGGAACACCGGGGAGCTGTTTTTT. Its translation is CASSSTSGRNTGELFF.

This clonotype was detected ten times or more. The chain links TRBV27 to TRBJ2-7; possibly TRBD2 for D (5 bases). From germline, CDR1 is MNHEY and CDR2 SMNVEV (reference sequence). There are 13 residues in the CDR3. V shed 3 bases and J shed 2 bases, with 8 bases lying between them. CDR3 bases: TGTGCCAGCAGTTTGGGCGGGCCCTACGAGCAGTACTTC. Its translation: CASSLGGPYEQYF.

This sequence joins TRBV9 and TRBJ1-6; no reliable D call. Trimming took off 3 bases at V and 11 bases at J, with 15 bases between the two ends. Germline-derived CDR1 and CDR2 are SGDLS and YYNGEE. This CDR3 is built from 14 residues. Here the CDR3 reads CASSDGRAQAPLHF. CDR3 nucleotide sequence: TGTGCCAGCAGCGACGGACGGGCCCAGGCACCCCTCCACTTT.

This clonotype was recorded many times. The rearrangement joins TRBV20-1 to TRBJ2-7; 14 positions agree with TRBD2. Trimming removed 6 bases from V and 7 bases from J; junction bases left unmatched: 11. Germline CDR1 DFQATT, CDR2 SNEGSKA (reference sequence). The CDR3 sequence is 15 residues long. The CDR3 reads CSANPGLAGAGEQYF. In DNA, the CDR3 is TGCAGTGCCAATCCGGGACTAGCGGGAGCGGGAGAGCAGTACTTC.

This clonotype was observed many times. The chain links TRBV6-1 to TRBJ2-5; 8 nucleotides match TRBD2. V was pared by 5 bases and J by 5 bases, with 10 bases of the junction left unmatched. The CDR3 has 15 residues. Germline lookup yields CDR1 MNHNS and CDR2 SASEGT. CDR3 DNA sequence: TGTGCCAGCAGTTCCTCCCTTGCTAGCGGGGAGACCCAGTACTTC. This sequence encodes CASSSSLASGETQYF.

The table lists this clonotype with many counts. V usage is TRBV29-1 and J usage is TRBJ1-5; D remains unclear. The CDR3 loop spans 14 amino acids. V lost 1 base and J lost 2, with 9 bases in between. CDR1 SQVTM and CDR2 ANQGSEA come from the germline V gene. CDR3 in DNA: TGCAGCGTTGAAGTAGCAGGAGGCAATCAGCCCCAGCATTTT. Its protein is CSVEVAGGNQPQHF.

This chain joins TRBV6-6 and TRBJ2-4, with D maybe TRBD1 (5 bases). This CDR3 has 11 amino acids. V lost 0 bases, J lost 14 bases, and 8 bases lay in between. Germline CDR1 MNHNY, CDR2 SVGAGI (reference sequence). CDR3 sequence reads: CASSYSGQEYF. CDR3 DNA: TGTGCCAGCAGTTACTCTGGACAAGAGTACTTC.

This clonotype was counted a few times. The chain employs TRBV19 and TRBJ2-1, with D perhaps assigned TRBD1 or TRBD2 (6 bases each). V was shortened by 6 bases and J by 8 bases, with 11 bases between the two germline ends. The CDR3 runs to 12 residues. Germline V gene data show CDR1 as LNHDA and CDR2 as SQIVND (reference sequence). CDR3: CASRPRGHEQFF. For the CDR3, the DNA is TGTGCCAGTAGGCCTCGGGGGCATGAGCAGTTCTTC.